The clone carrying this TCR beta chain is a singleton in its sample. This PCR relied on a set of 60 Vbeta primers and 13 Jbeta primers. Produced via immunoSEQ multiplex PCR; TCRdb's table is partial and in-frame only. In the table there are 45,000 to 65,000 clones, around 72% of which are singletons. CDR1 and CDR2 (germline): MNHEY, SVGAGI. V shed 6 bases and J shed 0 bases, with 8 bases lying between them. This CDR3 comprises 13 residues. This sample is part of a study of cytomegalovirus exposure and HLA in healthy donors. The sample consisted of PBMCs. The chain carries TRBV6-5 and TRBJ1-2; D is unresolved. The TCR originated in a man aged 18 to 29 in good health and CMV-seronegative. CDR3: CASRTAANYGYTF. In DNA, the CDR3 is TGTGCCAGCAGAACTGCTGCTAACTATGGCTACACCTTC.